This T cell receptor beta chain was captured in a study of cytomegalovirus exposure and HLA in healthy donors. Regarding the study as a whole: Common viral pathogens (according to a later analysis) appeared linked to several of the most significant clusters. TCR beta V- and J-gene trimming was later associated with a missense DCLRE1C variant. Per a prior analysis, the majority of TCR beta V segments were productive roughly 90% or roughly 30% of the time.

Concerning this clone itself: The antigen is not known.

PCR used 60 Vbeta primers and 13 Jbeta primers. Clones were read by immunoSEQ multiplex PCR, and TCRdb kept only the in-frame ones, dropping some. The table lists 100,000 to 120,000 clones, approximately 84% of them singletons, with about 1.7% in the top ten. V was pared by 6 bases and J by 0 bases, with 6 bases between. Germline V gives CDR1 MNHNS, CDR2 SASEGT. This CDR3 spans 13 amino acids. Sequencing used PBMCs. The TCR comes from a man in his forties in good health and CMV-seronegative. This chain uses TRBV6-1 with TRBJ1-3; D unresolved. For the CDR3, the DNA is TGTGCCAGCAGCGCACTCTCTGGAAACACCATATATTTT. Protein product: CASSALSGNTIYF.